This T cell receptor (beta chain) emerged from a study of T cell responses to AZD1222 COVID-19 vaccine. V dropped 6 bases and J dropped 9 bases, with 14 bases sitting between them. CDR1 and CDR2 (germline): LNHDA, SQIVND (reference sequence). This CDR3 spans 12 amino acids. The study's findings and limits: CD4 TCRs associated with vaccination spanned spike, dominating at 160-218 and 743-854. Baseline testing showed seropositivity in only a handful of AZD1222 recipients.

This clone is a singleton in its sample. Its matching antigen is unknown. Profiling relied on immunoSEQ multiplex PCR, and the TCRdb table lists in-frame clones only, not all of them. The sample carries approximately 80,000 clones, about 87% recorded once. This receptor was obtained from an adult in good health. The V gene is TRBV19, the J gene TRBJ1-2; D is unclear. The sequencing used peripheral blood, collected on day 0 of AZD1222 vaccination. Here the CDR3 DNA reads TGTGCCAGTAGCCGCGTGGGAGGGAGCTACACCTTC. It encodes CASSRVGGSYTF.